This T cell receptor beta chain was recovered during a study of spatial heterogeneity in lung cancer. On the study more broadly: Detection of beta-chain sequences consistently exceeded that of alpha-chain sequences. The study observed each unique TCR and UMI combination more than ten times on average in raw reads.

All TCR cDNA molecules were individually tagged with a unique molecular identifier. TCRdb reprocessed the 5' RACE reads with MiXCR, giving one entry per CDR3 protein. The sample shows tens of thousands of distinct CDR3 sequences, over 9.5% of them seen only once. The CDR3 has 15 residues. CDR1 is SNHLY, CDR2 FYNNEI, per germline. V was pared by 6 bases and J by 6 bases, with 9 bases of the junction left unmatched. Time point: sample taken at primary tumor resection. The authors sequenced whole RNA from tumor, nontumor lung or frozen PBMC without sorting. Samples were obtained from some 70 donors, all untreated early-stage non-small cell lung cancer patients.

Specimen: PBMCs, collected at surgery. The TCR originated in a male donor with early-stage non-small cell lung cancer. The V gene is TRBV2, the J gene TRBJ1-5; the match to TRBD1 covers 9 bases. Here the CDR3 DNA reads TGTGCCAGCAGCGGGGGACAGGGTAAAAGTCAGCCCCAGCATTTT. Translating gives CASSGGQGKSQPQHF. Combining the CDR3 with reference TRBV2 and TRBJ1-5 gives the whole variable domain EPEVTQTPSHQVTQMGQEVILRCVPISNHLYFYWYRQILGQKVEFLVSFYNNEISEKSEIFDDQFSVERPDGSNFTLKIRSTKLEDSAMYFCASSGGQGKSQPQHFGDGTRLSIL.